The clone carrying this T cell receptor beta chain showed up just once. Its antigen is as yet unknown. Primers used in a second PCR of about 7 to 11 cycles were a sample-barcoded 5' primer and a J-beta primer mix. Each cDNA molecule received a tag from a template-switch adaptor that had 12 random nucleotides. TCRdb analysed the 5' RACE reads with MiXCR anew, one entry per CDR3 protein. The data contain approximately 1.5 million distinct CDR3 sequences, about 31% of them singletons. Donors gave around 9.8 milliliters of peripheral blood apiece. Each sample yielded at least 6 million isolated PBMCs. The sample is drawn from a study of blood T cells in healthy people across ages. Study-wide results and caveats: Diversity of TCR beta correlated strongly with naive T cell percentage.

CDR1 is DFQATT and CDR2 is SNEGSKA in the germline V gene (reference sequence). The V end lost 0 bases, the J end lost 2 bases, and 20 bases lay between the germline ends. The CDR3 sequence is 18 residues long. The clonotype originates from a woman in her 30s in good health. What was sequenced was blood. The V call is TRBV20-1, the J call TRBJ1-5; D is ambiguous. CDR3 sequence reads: CSARDSPGAWDGNQPQHF. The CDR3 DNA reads TGCAGTGCTAGAGATTCCCCCGGCGCATGGGATGGCAATCAGCCCCAGCATTTT.